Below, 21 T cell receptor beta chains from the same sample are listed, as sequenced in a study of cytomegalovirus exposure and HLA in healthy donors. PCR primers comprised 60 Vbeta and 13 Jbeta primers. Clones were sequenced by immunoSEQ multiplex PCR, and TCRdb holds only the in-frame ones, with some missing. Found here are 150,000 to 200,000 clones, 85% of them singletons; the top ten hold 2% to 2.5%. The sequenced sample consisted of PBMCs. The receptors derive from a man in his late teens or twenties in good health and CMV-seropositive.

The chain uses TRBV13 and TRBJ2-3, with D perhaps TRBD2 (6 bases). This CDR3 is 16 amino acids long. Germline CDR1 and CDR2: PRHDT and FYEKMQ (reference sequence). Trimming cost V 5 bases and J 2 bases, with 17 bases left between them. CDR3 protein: CASSRRAAGNTDTQYF. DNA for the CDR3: TGTGCCAGCAGCCGCCGGGCGGCGGGGAACACAGATACGCAGTATTTT.

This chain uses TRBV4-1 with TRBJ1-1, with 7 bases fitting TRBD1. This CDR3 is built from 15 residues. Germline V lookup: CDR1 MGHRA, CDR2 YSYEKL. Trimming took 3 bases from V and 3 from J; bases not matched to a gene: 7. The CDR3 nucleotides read TGCGCCAGCAGCCATCCGCAGGGGGTGGACACTGAAGCTTTCTTT. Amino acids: CASSHPQGVDTEAFF.

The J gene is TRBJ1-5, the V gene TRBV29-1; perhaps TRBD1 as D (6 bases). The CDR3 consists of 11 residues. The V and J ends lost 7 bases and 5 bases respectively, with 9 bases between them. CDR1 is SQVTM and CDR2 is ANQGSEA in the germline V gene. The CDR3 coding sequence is TGCAGCGCAGGGGTAGATCAGCCCCAGCATTTT. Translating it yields CSAGVDQPQHF. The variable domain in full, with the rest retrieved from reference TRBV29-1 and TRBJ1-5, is SAVISQKPSRDICQRGTSLTIQCQVDSQVTMMFWYRQQPGQSLTLIATANQGSEATYESGFVIDKFPISRPNLTFSTLTVSNMSPEDSSIYLCSAGVDQPQHFGDGTRLSIL.

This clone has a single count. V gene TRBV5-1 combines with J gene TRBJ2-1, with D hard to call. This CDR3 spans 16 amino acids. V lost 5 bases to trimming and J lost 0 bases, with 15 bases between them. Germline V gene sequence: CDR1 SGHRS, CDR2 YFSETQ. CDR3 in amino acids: CASRPGQLSSYNEQFF. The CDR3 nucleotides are TGCGCCAGCAGACCAGGTCAGCTGAGCTCCTACAATGAGCAGTTCTTC.

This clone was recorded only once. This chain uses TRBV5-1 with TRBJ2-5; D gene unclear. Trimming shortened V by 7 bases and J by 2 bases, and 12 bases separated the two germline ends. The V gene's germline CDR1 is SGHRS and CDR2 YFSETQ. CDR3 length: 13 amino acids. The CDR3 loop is CASRHGEQETQYF. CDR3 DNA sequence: TGCGCCAGCCGTCACGGTGAGCAAGAGACCCAGTACTTC. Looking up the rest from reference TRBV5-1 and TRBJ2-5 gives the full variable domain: KAGVTQTPRYLIKTRGQQVTLSCSPISGHRSVSWYQQTPGQGLQFLFEYFSETQRNKGNFPGRFSGRQFSNSRSEMNVSTLELGDSALYLCASRHGEQETQYFGPGTRLLVL.

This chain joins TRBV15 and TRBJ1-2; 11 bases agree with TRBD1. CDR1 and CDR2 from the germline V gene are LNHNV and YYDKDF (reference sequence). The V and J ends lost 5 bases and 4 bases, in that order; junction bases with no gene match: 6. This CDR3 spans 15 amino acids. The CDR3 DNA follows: TGTGCCACCAGCGCGGACAGGGGGCTGATCTATGGCTACACCTTC. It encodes CATSADRGLIYGYTF. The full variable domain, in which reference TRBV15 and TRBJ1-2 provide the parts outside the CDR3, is DAMVIQNPRYQVTQFGKPVTLSCSQTLNHNVMYWYQQKSSQAPKLLFHYYDKDFNNEADTPDNFQSRRPNTSFCFLDIRSPGLGDTAMYLCATSADRGLIYGYTFGSGTRLTVV.

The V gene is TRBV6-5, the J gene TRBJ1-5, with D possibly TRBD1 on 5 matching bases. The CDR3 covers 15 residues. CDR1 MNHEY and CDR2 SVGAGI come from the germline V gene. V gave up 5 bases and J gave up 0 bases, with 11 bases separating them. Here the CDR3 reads CASSPFRDSNQPQHF. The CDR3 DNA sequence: TGTGCCAGCAGTCCGTTCAGGGATAGCAATCAGCCCCAGCATTTT.

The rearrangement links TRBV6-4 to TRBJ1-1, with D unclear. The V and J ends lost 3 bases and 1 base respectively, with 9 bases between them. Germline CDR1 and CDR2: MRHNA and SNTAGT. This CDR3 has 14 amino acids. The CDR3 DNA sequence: TGTGCCAGCAGTGAAACCGCAGAGAACACTGAAGCTTTCTTT. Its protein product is CASSETAENTEAFF.

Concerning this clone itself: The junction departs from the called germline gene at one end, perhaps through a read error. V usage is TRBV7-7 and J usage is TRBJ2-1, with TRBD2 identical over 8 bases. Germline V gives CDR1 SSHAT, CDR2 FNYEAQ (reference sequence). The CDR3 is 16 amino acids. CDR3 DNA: TGTGCTAGCAGCTTAGAAGCGGCGGGGGGCTACAATGAGCAGTTCTTC. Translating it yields CASSLEAAGGYNEQFF.

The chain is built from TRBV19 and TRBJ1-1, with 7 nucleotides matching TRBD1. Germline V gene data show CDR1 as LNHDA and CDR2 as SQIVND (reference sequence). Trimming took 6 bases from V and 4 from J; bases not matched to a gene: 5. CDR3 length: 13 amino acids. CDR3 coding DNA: TGTGCCAGTAGGCCGGGACAGACCACTGAAGCTTTCTTT. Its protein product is CASRPGQTTEAFF.

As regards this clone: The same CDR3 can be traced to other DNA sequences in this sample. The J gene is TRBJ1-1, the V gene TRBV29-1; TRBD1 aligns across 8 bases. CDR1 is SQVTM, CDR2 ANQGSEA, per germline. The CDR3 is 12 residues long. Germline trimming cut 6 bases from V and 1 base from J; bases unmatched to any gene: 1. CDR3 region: CSVGQGNTEAFF. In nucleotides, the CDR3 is TGCAGCGTCGGACAGGGGAACACTGAAGCTTTCTTT.

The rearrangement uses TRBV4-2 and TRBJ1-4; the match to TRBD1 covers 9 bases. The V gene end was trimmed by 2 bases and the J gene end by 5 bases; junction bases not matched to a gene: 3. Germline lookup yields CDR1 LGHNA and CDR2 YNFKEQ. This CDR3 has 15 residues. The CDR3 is CASSQFGTGNEKLFF. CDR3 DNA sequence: TGTGCCAGCAGCCAATTCGGGACAGGGAATGAAAAACTGTTTTTT.

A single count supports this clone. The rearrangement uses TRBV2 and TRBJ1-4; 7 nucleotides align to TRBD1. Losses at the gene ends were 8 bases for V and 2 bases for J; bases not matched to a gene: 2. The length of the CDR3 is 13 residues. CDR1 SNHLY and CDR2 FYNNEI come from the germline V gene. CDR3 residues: CASLQGTNEKLFF. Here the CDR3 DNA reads TGTGCCAGCTTACAGGGGACTAATGAAAAACTGTTTTTT.

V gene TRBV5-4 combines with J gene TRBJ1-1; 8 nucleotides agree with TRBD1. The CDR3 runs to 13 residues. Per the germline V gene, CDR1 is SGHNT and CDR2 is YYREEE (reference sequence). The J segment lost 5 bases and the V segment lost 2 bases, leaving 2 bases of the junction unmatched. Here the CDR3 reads CASSLQGGTEAFF. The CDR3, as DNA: TGTGCCAGCAGCTTACAGGGGGGTACTGAAGCTTTCTTT.

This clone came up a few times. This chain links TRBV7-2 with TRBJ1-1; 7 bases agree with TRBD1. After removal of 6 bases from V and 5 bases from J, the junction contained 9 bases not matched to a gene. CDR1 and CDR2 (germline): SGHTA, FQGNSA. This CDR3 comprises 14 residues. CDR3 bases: TGTGCCAGCAGGCCAGGACAGGTTTTGACTGAAGCTTTCTTT. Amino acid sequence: CASRPGQVLTEAFF.

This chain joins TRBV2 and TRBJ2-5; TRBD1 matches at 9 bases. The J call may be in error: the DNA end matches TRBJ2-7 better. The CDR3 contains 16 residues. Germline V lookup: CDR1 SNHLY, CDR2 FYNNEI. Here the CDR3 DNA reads TGTGCCAGCAGTGAAGGGGGACAGGGTCGGGGGAACGAGCAGTACTTC. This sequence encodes CASSEGGQGRGNEQYF.

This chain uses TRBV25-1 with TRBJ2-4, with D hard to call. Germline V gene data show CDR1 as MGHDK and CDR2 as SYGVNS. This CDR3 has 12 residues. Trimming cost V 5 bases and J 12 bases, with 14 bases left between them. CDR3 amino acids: CASSIGEVSQYF. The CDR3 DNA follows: TGTGCCAGCAGTATTGGTGAGGTCAGTCAGTACTTC.

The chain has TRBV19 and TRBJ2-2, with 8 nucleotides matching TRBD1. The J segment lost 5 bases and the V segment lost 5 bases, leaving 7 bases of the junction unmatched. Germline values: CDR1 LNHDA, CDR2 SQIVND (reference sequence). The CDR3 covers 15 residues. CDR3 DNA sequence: TGTGCCAGTAGTCACACAGGGGGGCGAACCGGGGAGCTGTTTTTT. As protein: CASSHTGGRTGELFF. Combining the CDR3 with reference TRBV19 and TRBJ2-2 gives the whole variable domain DGGITQSPKYLFRKEGQNVTLSCEQNLNHDAMYWYRQDPGQGLRLIYYSQIVNDFQKGDIAEGYSVSREKKESFPLTVTSAQKNPTAFYLCASSHTGGRTGELFFGEGSRLTVL.

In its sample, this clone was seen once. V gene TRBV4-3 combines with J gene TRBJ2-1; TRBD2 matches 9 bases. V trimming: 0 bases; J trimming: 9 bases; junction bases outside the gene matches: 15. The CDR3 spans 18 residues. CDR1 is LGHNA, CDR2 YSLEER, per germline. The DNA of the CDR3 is TGCGCCAGCAGCCAAGATCAACTAGGCGGGGGGGCCTTGGGTGAGCAGTTCTTC. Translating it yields CASSQDQLGGGALGEQFF.

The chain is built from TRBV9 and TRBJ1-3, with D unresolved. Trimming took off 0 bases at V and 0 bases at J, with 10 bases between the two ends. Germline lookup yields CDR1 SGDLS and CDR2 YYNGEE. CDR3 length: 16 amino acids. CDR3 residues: CASSVVAENSGNTIYF. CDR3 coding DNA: TGTGCCAGCAGCGTAGTAGCAGAAAACTCTGGAAACACCATATATTTT.

CDR3 sequence (DNA): TGTGCCAGCAGTTACATCACTATCACAGATACGCAGTATTTT. It is translated as CASSYITITDTQYF. This chain uses TRBV6-6 with TRBJ2-3, with D uncertain. Per the germline V gene, CDR1 is MNHNY and CDR2 is SVGAGI (reference sequence). Trimming took 2 bases from V and 2 from J, leaving 8 bases between them. The CDR3 is made up of 14 amino acids.